The 14 T cell receptor beta chains reported below all come from one sample, sequenced in a study of blood T cell repertoires in COVID-19. Method: immunoSEQ multiplex PCR; TCRdb's copy keeps in-frame clones and lacks some. In the table there are tens of thousands of clones, 55% to 75% of which are singletons. What was sequenced was peripheral blood. The receptor source for this set is an older woman with COVID-19, enrolled during active disease.

The chain combines TRBV19 with TRBJ2-5; D is undetermined. V was cut by 1 base and J by 5 bases, with 8 bases left in between. Per germline, CDR1 LNHDA and CDR2 SQIVND (reference sequence). The CDR3 runs to 13 residues. This chain's CDR3 is CASSIGPLETQYF. The CDR3 DNA reads as TGTGCCAGTAGTATAGGGCCCCTCGAGACCCAGTACTTC.

The chain has TRBV29-1 and TRBJ1-1; unclear D gene. Looked up from germline, CDR1 is SQVTM and CDR2 is ANQGSEA. Between the trimmed V and J ends, which lost 7 bases and 7 bases, there was a span of 10 bases. The CDR3 has 10 residues. CDR3 nucleotides: TGCAGCGGTGGGCAGGTTGAAGCTTTCTTT. Its protein is CSGGQVEAFF.

This chain links TRBV5-1 with TRBJ2-1; 10 positions match TRBD2. Germline V CDR1 and CDR2: SGHRS, YFSETQ. The CDR3 has 16 amino acids. J lost 5 bases, V lost 0 bases, and 5 bases had no gene match. CDR3 region: CASSLVSGGAHNEQFF. For the CDR3, the DNA is TGCGCCAGCAGCTTGGTCAGCGGGGGGGCGCACAATGAGCAGTTCTTC.

CDR3 DNA: TGTGCCAGCAGCGCGGGGCCTGGGACAGGGGTCGAGACCCAGTACTTC. Translating gives CASSAGPGTGVETQYF. This chain connects TRBV7-9 to TRBJ2-5; 10 bases agree with TRBD1. CDR3 length: 16 amino acids. The germline V gene encodes CDR1 SEHNR and CDR2 FQNEAQ (reference sequence). J was trimmed by 5 bases and V by 5 bases; bases with no gene match: 11.

The rearrangement uses TRBV15 and TRBJ1-4, with TRBD1 identical over 8 bases. The CDR3 runs 17 residues. The ends lost 3 bases at V and 5 bases at J; junction bases unmatched: 11. The germline V gene has CDR1 LNHNV and CDR2 YYDKDF (reference sequence). CDR3 in DNA: TGTGCCACCAGCAGCGGACAGGGAGGAGGTGGGAATGAAAAACTGTTTTTT. The encoded protein is CATSSGQGGGGNEKLFF.

V and J are TRBV18 and TRBJ1-1; D not resolved. The germline V gene encodes CDR1 KGHSH and CDR2 LQKENI. This CDR3 comprises 15 residues. V was clipped by 3 bases and J by 2 bases, with 13 bases between them. As DNA, the CDR3 is TGTGCCAGCTCACCGCAGACTAACTATAACACTGAAGCTTTCTTT. Its protein product is CASSPQTNYNTEAFF.

This sequence joins TRBV3-1 (or the pseudogene TRBV3-2) and TRBJ2-7, with D unclear. This CDR3 region has 14 residues. Germline assignment: CDR1 LGHDT and CDR2 YNNKEL (reference sequence). Trimming removed 2 bases at V and 1 base at J, with 9 bases between. For the CDR3, the DNA is TGTGCCAGCAGCCAACGAACAGTTTCCTACGAGCAGTACTTC. Its protein is CASSQRTVSYEQYF.

The chain couples TRBV6-5 to TRBJ2-3; D possibly corresponds to TRBD2 (6 bases). V lost 2 bases and J lost 6, with 18 bases in between. CDR3 length equals 16 residues. Germline V gene lookup returns CDR1 MNHEY and CDR2 SVGAGI. CDR3 sequence reads: CASSYTGGNQGDTQYF. The CDR3 DNA sequence: TGTGCCAGCAGTTACACGGGCGGGAATCAAGGGGATACGCAGTATTTT.

This clone was counted once. The rearrangement links TRBV7-9 to TRBJ2-3; 11 nucleotides align to TRBD2. Trimming removed 4 bases from V and 3 bases from J; junction bases left unmatched: 12. Per the germline V gene, CDR1 is SEHNR and CDR2 is FQNEAQ (reference sequence). CDR3 length equals 18 residues. The CDR3 region is CASSSQSIAGGQTDTQYF. DNA for the CDR3: TGTGCCAGCAGCTCCCAATCAATAGCGGGGGGGCAGACAGATACGCAGTATTTT.

V and J are TRBV12-3 or TRBV12-4 and TRBJ1-5; D ambiguous. V was cut by 4 bases and J by 5 bases, with 6 bases left in between. The CDR3 totals 12 residues. The CDR3 region is CASSSSYQPQHF. CDR3 bases: TGTGCCAGCAGTTCCTCTTATCAGCCCCAGCATTTT.

The genes are TRBV5-4 and TRBJ2-1; 10 positions match TRBD2. Losses at the gene ends were 4 bases for V and 4 bases for J; bases not matched to a gene: 5. Germline V gene data show CDR1 as SGHNT and CDR2 as YYREEE (reference sequence). This CDR3 has 15 residues. The CDR3 loop reads CASSTGTSAYNEQFF. CDR3 nucleotides: TGTGCCAGCAGCACCGGGACTAGCGCGTACAATGAGCAGTTCTTC.

The V gene is TRBV7-9, the J gene TRBJ2-5; possible D gene TRBD1, 6 bases. Trimming pared 2 bases from V and 2 bases from J, leaving 12 bases between. The CDR3 runs to 15 residues. CDR1 and CDR2 (germline): SEHNR, FQNEAQ (reference sequence). This CDR3 is CASSLWVGQQETQYF. The CDR3 region has the DNA TGTGCCAGCAGCTTATGGGTAGGACAGCAAGAGACCCAGTACTTC. Full variable domain (rest looked up from reference TRBV7-9 and TRBJ2-5): DTGVSQNPRHKITKRGQNVTFRCDPISEHNRLYWYRQTLGQGPEFLTYFQNEAQLEKSRLLSDRFSAERPKGSFSTLEIQRTEQGDSAMYLCASSLWVGQQETQYFGPGTRLLVL.

The chain links TRBV5-6 to TRBJ1-6, with D hard to call. The CDR3 loop spans 16 amino acids. The germline gives CDR1 SGHDT, CDR2 YYEEEE. Trimming took 1 base from V and 7 from J, leaving 15 bases between them. CDR3 sequence (DNA): TGTGCCAGCAGCTTGCGGAGGGCAGATTGGAATTCACCCCTCCACTTT. Its translation: CASSLRRADWNSPLHF.

This chain links TRBV6-2 or TRBV6-3 with TRBJ1-5; D is uncertain. Germline V gene sequence: CDR1 MNHEY, CDR2 SVGEGT. This CDR3 spans 13 amino acids. Deletions cut 0 bases from V and 6 bases from J, with 6 bases between. In DNA, the CDR3 is TGTGCCAGCAGTTACTCGCCCGGTCAGCCCCAGCATTTT. Translation gives CASSYSPGQPQHF.